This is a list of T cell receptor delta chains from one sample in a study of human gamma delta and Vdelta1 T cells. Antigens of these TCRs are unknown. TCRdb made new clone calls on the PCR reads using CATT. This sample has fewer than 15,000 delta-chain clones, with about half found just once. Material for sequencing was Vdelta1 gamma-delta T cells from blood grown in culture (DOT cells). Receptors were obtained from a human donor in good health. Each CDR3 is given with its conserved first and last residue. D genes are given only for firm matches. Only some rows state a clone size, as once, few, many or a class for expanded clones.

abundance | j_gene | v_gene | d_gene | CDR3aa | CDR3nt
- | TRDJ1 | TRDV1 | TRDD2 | CALGLAFLRGGGEYTDKLIF | TGTGCTCTTGGGCTGGCCTTCCTACGAGGTGGGGGGGAGTACACCGATAAACTCATCTTT
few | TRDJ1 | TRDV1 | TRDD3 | CALGPLGPPPHRTGGLVTDKLIF | TGTGCTCTTGGGCCCCTGGGACCGCCCCCCCACCGTACTGGGGGCCTTGTCACCGATAAACTCATCTTT
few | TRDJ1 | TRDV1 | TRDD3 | CALGELSPPQLGDTCDKLIF | TGTGCTCTTGGGGAACTATCACCCCCCCAGCTGGGGGATACGTGCGATAAACTCATCTTT
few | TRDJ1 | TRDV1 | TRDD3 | CALGELYPGDTRGILIF | TGTGCTCTTGGGGAACTCTACCCGGGGGATACGCGAGGGATACTCATCTTT
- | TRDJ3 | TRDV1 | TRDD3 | CALGELRNDGSGDRSWDTRQMFF | TGTGCTCTTGGGGAACTTAGGAACGACGGGAGTGGGGATAGGTCCTGGGACACCCGACAGATGTTTTTC
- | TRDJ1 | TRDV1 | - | CALGELAFPGLNGAGKLIF | TGTGCTCTTGGGGAGTTGGCCTTCCCGGGCCTCAACGGGGCCGGTAAACTCATCTTT
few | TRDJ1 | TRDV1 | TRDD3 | CALGKSVLGENDKLIF | TGTGCTCTTGGGAAGAGCGTATTGGGGGAGAACGATAAACTCATCTTT
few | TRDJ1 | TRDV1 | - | CALGELRPSLRIRGCTDKLIF | TGTGCTCTTGGGGAACTGAGGCCTTCCTTGCGGATACGGGGGTGTACCGATAAACTCATCTTT
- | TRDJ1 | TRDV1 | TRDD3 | CALGELALYTPLLGDTTDKLIF | TGTGCTCTTGGGGAACTGGCCCTCTACACCCCCTTACTGGGGGATACGACCGATAAACTCATCTTT
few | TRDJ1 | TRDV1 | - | CALGESLTLAGLRTNTDKLIF | TGTGCTCTTGGGGAAAGTCTTACCCTAGCTGGGTTACGCACCAACACCGATAAACTCATCTTT
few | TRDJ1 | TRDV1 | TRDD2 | CALGDHPSYNRIRPLNTDKLIF | TGTGCTCTTGGGGACCATCCTTCCTACAATCGGATACGTCCCTTAAACACCGATAAACTCATCTTT
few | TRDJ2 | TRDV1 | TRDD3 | CALGELPPNNFGGPTWTAQLFF | TGTGCTCTTGGGGAACTTCCCCCTAATAATTTTGGGGGACCGACATGGACAGCACAACTCTTCTTT
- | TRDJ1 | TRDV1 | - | CALGEQRIRVPRYWATGNLANTDKLIF | TGTGCTCTTGGGGAACAGAGAATTAGGGTCCCTCGGTACTGGGCTACCGGAAACCTGGCCAACACCGATAAACTCATCTTT
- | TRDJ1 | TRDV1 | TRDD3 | CALGELRMNWGIPTTKIPDKLIF | TGTGCTCTTGGGGAACTAAGGATGAACTGGGGGATCCCAACCACTAAGATACCGGATAAACTCATCTTT
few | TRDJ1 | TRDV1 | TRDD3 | CALGELSVTIPKGLGIRGRYTDKLIF | TGTGCTCTTGGGGAACTTAGTGTTACAATTCCGAAAGGCCTGGGGATACGAGGGCGATACACCGATAAACTCATCTTT
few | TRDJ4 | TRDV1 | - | CALGDGSYAGEIQARPLIF | TGTGCTCTTGGGGATGGTTCCTACGCTGGGGAAATACAGGCCAGACCCCTGATCTTT
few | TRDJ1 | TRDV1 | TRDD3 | CALGELPYQFPMGDTFMYTDKLIF | TGTGCTCTTGGGGAACTCCCCTACCAATTCCCGATGGGGGATACCTTCATGTACACCGATAAACTCATCTTT
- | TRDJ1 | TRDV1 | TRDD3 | CALGDRSYLGDNADKLIF | TGTGCTCTTGGGGATCGTTCCTACCTGGGGGATAATGCCGATAAACTCATCTTT
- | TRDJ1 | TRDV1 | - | CALVELALATHQSDKLIF | TGTGCTCTTGTGGAACTGGCTTTGGCGACCCATCAGTCCGATAAACTCATCTTT
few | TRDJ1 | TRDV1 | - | CALGAGPPQSDKLIF | TGTGCTCTTGGGGCCGGCCCTCCACAGTCCGATAAACTCATCTTT
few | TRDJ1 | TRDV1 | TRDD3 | CALGELMRLGTNTDKLIF | TGTGCTCTTGGGGAACTGATGAGACTGGGGACTAACACCGATAAACTCATCTTT
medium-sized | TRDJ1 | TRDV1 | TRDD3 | CALNPKNLGTNGGYRGKLIF | TGTGCTCTTAACCCCAAAAACCTCGGCACTAATGGGGGATACCGCGGTAAACTCATCTTT
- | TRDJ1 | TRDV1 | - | CALGPTRLADKLIF | TGTGCTCTTGGGCCCACTAGACTCGCCGATAAACTCATCTTT